This TCR beta chain stems from a study of human T cells and chemical hapten exposure. The table lists this clonotype with many counts. Its antigen is unknown. The study, taken as a whole, reports: No alteration of TCRs above 1 in 1000 frequency was seen with DPC sensitization. The study found that PT1 expanded TCR counts correlated positively with patch test score.

This CDR3 contains 14 residues. Germline V CDR1 and CDR2: SGHAT, FQNNGV. The V end was cut by 0 bases, the J end by 9 bases, with 14 bases between. TCRdb re-called the RACE reads through MiXCR, storing one row per CDR3 protein. The sample yields 65,000 to 90,000 distinct CDR3 sequences, 6.5% to 8.5% seen once. Time point denoted: patch test 2, 6 weeks after DPC sensitization. Treatment denoted: therapeutic diphenylcyclopropenone sensitization with weekly scalp DPC. This receptor was identified in a woman in her 30s with alopecia areata. Some clones in this sample may be carry-over from other donors' samples. Material: whole blood, obtained in connection with sensitization to the hapten diphenylcyclopropenone (DPC). The chain recombines TRBV11-2 with TRBJ2-5; a weak D match, TRBD1 (5 bases). The DNA of the CDR3 is TGTGCCAGCAGCTTAGAGTCAGCCTCCAGGGCCCAGTACTTC. Translation: CASSLESASRAQYF.